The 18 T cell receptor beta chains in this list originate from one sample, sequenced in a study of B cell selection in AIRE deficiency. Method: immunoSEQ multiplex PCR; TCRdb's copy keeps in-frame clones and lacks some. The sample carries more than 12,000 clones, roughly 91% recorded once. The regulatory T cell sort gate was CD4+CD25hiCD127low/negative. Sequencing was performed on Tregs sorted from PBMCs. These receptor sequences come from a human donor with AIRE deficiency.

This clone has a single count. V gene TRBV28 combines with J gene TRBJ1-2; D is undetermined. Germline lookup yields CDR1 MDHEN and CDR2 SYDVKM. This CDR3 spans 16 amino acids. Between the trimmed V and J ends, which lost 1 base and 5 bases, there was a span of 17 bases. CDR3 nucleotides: TGTGCCAGCAGTTTATTCCCCGCGGGAATCTATTATGGCTACACCTTC. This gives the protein CASSLFPAGIYYGYTF.

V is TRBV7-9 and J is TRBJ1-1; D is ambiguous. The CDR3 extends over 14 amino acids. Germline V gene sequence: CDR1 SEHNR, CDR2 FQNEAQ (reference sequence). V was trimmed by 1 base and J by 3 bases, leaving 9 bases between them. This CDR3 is CASSLGVWDTEAFF. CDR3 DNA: TGTGCCAGCAGCTTAGGGGTATGGGACACTGAAGCTTTCTTT. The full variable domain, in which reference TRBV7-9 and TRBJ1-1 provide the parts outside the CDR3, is DTGVSQNPRHKITKRGQNVTFRCDPISEHNRLYWYRQTLGQGPEFLTYFQNEAQLEKSRLLSDRFSAERPKGSFSTLEIQRTEQGDSAMYLCASSLGVWDTEAFFGQGTRLTVV.

CDR3 in amino acids: CASSPGIYEQYF. For the CDR3, the DNA is TGTGCCAGCAGCCCGGGGATCTACGAGCAGTACTTC. V gene TRBV7-1 combines with J gene TRBJ2-7; perhaps TRBD2 as D (5 bases). TRBV7-1 is sorted into the ORF group, with uncertain function. Trimming removed 5 bases at V and 3 bases at J, with 8 bases between. The CDR3 is made up of 12 amino acids.

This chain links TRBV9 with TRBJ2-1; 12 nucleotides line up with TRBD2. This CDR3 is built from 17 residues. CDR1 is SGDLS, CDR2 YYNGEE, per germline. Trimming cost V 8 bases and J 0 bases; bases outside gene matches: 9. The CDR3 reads CAREGLAGGSSYNEQFF. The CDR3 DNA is TGTGCCAGGGAGGGGCTAGCGGGAGGGAGCTCCTACAATGAGCAGTTCTTC.

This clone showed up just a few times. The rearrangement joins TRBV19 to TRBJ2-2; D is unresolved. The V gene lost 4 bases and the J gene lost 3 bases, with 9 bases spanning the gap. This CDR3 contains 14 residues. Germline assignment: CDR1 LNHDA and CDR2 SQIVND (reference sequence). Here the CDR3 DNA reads TGTGCCAGTAGTAACCTGGGGTACACCGGGGAGCTGTTTTTT. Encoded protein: CASSNLGYTGELFF. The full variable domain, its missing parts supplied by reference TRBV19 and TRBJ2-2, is DGGITQSPKYLFRKEGQNVTLSCEQNLNHDAMYWYRQDPGQGLRLIYYSQIVNDFQKGDIAEGYSVSREKKESFPLTVTSAQKNPTAFYLCASSNLGYTGELFFGEGSRLTVL.

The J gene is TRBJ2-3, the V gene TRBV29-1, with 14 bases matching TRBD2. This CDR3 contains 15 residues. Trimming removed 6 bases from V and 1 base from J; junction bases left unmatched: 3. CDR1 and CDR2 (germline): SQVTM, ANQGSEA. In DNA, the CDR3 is TGCAGCGTGGGGACTAGCGGGAGTGGCACAGATACGCAGTATTTT. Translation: CSVGTSGSGTDTQYF.

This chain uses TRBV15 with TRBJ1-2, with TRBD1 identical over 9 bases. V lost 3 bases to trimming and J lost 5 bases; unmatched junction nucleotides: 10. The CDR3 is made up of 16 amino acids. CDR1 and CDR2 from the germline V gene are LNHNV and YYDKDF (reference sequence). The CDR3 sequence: CATSSGGTGIGYGYTF. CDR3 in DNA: TGTGCCACCAGCAGTGGAGGGACAGGGATCGGGTATGGCTACACCTTC.

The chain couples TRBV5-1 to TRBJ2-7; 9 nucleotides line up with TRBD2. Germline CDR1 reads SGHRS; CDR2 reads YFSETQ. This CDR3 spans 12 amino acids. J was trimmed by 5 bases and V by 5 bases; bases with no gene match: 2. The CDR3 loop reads CASRRGGHEQYF. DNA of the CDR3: TGCGCCAGCAGGCGGGGGGGCCACGAGCAGTACTTC.

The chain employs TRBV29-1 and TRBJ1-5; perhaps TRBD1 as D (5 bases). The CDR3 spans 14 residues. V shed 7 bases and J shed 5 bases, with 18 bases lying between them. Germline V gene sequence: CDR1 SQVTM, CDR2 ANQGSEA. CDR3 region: CSAKIGGGDQPQHF. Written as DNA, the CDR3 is TGCAGCGCCAAGATCGGGGGAGGGGATCAGCCCCAGCATTTT. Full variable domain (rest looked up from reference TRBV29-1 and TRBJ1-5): SAVISQKPSRDICQRGTSLTIQCQVDSQVTMMFWYRQQPGQSLTLIATANQGSEATYESGFVIDKFPISRPNLTFSTLTVSNMSPEDSSIYLCSAKIGGGDQPQHFGDGTRLSIL.

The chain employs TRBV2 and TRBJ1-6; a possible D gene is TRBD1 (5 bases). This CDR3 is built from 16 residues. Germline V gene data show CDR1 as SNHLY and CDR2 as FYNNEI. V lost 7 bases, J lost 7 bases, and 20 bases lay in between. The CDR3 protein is CASISMAPQANSPLHF. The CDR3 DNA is TGTGCCAGCATATCTATGGCCCCACAGGCAAATTCACCCCTCCACTTT.

The CDR3 reads CASKGLAGGDNEQFF. The CDR3 DNA reads as TGTGCCAGCAAAGGACTAGCGGGCGGCGACAATGAGCAGTTCTTC. This chain links TRBV27 with TRBJ2-1; 11 nucleotides match TRBD2. Per germline, CDR1 MNHEY and CDR2 SMNVEV (reference sequence). The V segment lost 7 bases and the J segment 5 bases; nucleotides outside the gene matches: 7. This CDR3 has 15 amino acids.

The CDR3 spells CASSYRGLAGAEQYF. The CDR3 nucleotides are TGTGCCAGCAGTTACCGGGGACTAGCGGGAGCCGAGCAGTACTTC. This chain uses TRBV6-5 with TRBJ2-7; TRBD2 aligns across 14 bases. Germline CDR1 is MNHEY and CDR2 is SVGAGI. The CDR3 is 15 residues long. Unmatched junction bases numbered 3, after V lost 2 bases and J lost 6 bases.

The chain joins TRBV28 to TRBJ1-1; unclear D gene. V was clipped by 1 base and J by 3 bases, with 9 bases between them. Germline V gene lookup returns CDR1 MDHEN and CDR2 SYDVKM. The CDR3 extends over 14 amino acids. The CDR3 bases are TGTGCCAGCAGTTTATTTAAGGGCTACACTGAAGCTTTCTTT. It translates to CASSLFKGYTEAFF.

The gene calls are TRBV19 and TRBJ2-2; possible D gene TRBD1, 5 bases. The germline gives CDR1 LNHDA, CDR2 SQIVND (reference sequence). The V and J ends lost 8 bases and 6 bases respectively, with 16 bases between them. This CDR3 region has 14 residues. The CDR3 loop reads CASGGRVFPGELFF. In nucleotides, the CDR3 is TGTGCCAGTGGTGGCAGGGTGTTTCCCGGGGAGCTGTTTTTT.

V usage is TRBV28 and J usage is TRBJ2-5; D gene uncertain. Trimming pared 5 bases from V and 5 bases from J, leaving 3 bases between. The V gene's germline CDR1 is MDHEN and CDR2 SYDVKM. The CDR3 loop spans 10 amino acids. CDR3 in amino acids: CASSLETQYF. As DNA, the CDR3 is TGTGCCAGCAGTCTCGAGACCCAGTACTTC.

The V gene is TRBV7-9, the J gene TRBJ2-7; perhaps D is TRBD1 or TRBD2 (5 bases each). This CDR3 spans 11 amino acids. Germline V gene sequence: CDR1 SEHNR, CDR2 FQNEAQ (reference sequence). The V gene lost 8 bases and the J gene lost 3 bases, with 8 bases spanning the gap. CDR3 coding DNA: TGTGCCAGCGGGACGCACTACGAGCAGTACTTC. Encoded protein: CASGTHYEQYF.

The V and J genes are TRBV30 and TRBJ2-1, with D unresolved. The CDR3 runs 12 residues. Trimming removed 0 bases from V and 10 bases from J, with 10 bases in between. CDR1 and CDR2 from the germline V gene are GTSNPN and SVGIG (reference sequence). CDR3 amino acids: CAWSVWAYEQFF. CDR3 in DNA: TGTGCCTGGAGTGTATGGGCTTACGAGCAGTTCTTC. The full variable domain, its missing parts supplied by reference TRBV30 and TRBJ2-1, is SQTIHQWPATLVQPVGSPLSLECTVEGTSNPNLYWYRQAAGRGLQLLFYSVGIGQISSEVPQNLSASRPQDRQFILSSKKLLLSDSGFYLCAWSVWAYEQFFGPGTRLTVL.

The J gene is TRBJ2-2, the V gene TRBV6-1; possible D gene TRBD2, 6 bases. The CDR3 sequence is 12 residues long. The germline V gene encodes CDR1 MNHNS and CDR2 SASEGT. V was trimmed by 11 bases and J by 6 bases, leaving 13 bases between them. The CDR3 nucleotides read TGTGCCTGGGGAGGCGTTTCCGGGGAGCTGTTTTTT. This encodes CAWGGVSGELFF.